A single sample gave rise to the 17 T cell receptor beta chains below, sequenced in a study of blood T cell repertoires in COVID-19. The table came from immunoSEQ multiplex PCR; TCRdb's copy has only in-frame clones and leaves some out. Seen here are about 100,000 clones, more than 75% observed once, and the top ten hold 9.5% to 15%. The sequenced sample was peripheral blood. All receptors derive from a human donor in a cohort sampled during active COVID-19.

The chain employs TRBV27 and TRBJ1-2, with no clear D. The CDR3 consists of 14 residues. Germline V gene sequence: CDR1 MNHEY, CDR2 SMNVEV (reference sequence). V lost 0 bases, J lost 4 bases, and 9 bases lay in between. CDR3 protein: CASSLSVSSYGYTF. In nucleotides, the CDR3 is TGTGCCAGCAGTTTATCAGTGTCGAGCTATGGCTACACCTTC.

V and J are TRBV7-8 and TRBJ2-2; D unclear. This CDR3 is built from 14 residues. Trimming cost V 1 base and J 6 bases, with 9 bases left between them. In germline, CDR1 is SGHVS, CDR2 FQNEAQ. The CDR3 DNA is TGTGCCAGCAGCTTAGACCAAGCTCCCGGGGAGCTGTTTTTT. This gives the protein CASSLDQAPGELFF.

V and J are TRBV12-5 and TRBJ1-2; possible D gene TRBD1, 5 bases. Germline V lookup: CDR1 LGHNT, CDR2 FRNRAP. The V gene lost 0 bases and the J gene lost 7 bases, with 24 bases spanning the gap. The CDR3 loop spans 18 amino acids. DNA of the CDR3: TGTGCTAGTGGTTTGGTAATATCTATTCAGATGCAGGGCGCTGGCTACACCTTC. Translated: CASGLVISIQMQGAGYTF.

This clone has just one count. V and J are TRBV10-2 and TRBJ1-2, with D possibly matching TRBD1 (6 bases). This CDR3 region has 13 residues. Per germline, CDR1 WSHSY and CDR2 SAAADI. V lost 6 bases to trimming and J lost 4 bases, with 12 bases between them. This CDR3 is CASSHRDLYGYTF. CDR3 DNA: TGCGCCAGCAGCCACAGGGATCTCTATGGCTACACCTTC.

This sequence joins TRBV5-1 and TRBJ2-1; 13 positions agree with TRBD2. Germline lookup yields CDR1 SGHRS and CDR2 YFSETQ. V gave up 4 bases and J gave up 6 bases; unmatched junction bases: 4. There are 15 residues in the CDR3. The CDR3 region has the DNA TGCGCCAGCAGCCCGACTAGCGGGAGGACCAATGAGCAGTTCTTC. As protein: CASSPTSGRTNEQFF.

The chain recombines TRBV15 with TRBJ1-4, with TRBD1 identical over 9 bases. CDR3 size: 16 residues. Germline V gives CDR1 LNHNV, CDR2 YYDKDF (reference sequence). J lost 8 bases, V lost 2 bases, and 9 bases had no gene match. The DNA of the CDR3 is TGTGCCACCAGCAGATTCCACAGGGGGCTGGTCGAAAAACTGTTTTTT. Protein: CATSRFHRGLVEKLFF.

This chain uses TRBV4-3 with TRBJ2-5; 11 nucleotides line up with TRBD1. Per the germline V gene, CDR1 is LGHNA and CDR2 is YSLEER. J was trimmed by 5 bases and V by 4 bases; bases with no gene match: 6. The CDR3 is made up of 15 amino acids. The CDR3 DNA reads TGCGCCAGCAGCCCCGGGACAGGGGGGTGGGAGACCCAGTACTTC. Translated: CASSPGTGGWETQYF.

J is TRBJ1-4 and V is TRBV3-1 (or the pseudogene TRBV3-2), with D possibly being TRBD1 (6 bases). CDR3 length: 13 residues. Germline CDR1 reads LGHDT; CDR2 reads YNNKEL (reference sequence). V was clipped by 3 bases and J by 8 bases, with 10 bases between them. In nucleotides, the CDR3 is TGTGCCAGCAGCCAGGGACAAGGGGAAAAACTGTTTTTT. Its protein product is CASSQGQGEKLFF.

The table lists this clone with a few counts. The chain employs TRBV24-1 and TRBJ2-1; D may be TRBD1 (5 bases). Germline V lookup: CDR1 KGHDR, CDR2 SFDVKD. V lost 3 bases and J 9 bases, leaving 17 bases between the germline ends. This CDR3 spans 15 amino acids. The CDR3 sequence: CATSDPGPEMAEQFF. CDR3 coding DNA: TGTGCCACCAGTGATCCAGGGCCAGAAATGGCTGAGCAGTTCTTC.

V gene TRBV27 combines with J gene TRBJ1-5; 8 positions match TRBD1. The CDR3 contains 14 residues. Germline V CDR1 and CDR2: MNHEY, SMNVEV (reference sequence). V gave up 9 bases and J gave up 3 bases; unmatched junction bases: 7. CDR3 sequence (DNA): TGTGCCAGTAGTGACAGGGGTAACAATCAGCCCCAGCATTTT. Translated, it gives CASSDRGNNQPQHF.

This clone has just a few counts. The chain links TRBV5-8 to TRBJ1-5; the match to TRBD1 covers 8 bases. CDR3 length: 15 residues. The germline CDR1 and CDR2 sequences are SGHTS and YDEGEE. The V and J ends lost 9 bases and 3 bases, in that order; junction bases with no gene match: 11. CDR3 sequence reads: CATQGAGTHNQPQHF. The DNA of the CDR3 is TGTGCCACCCAGGGGGCCGGAACACACAATCAGCCCCAGCATTTT. The full variable domain, its missing parts supplied by reference TRBV5-8 and TRBJ1-5, is EAGVTQSPTHLIKTRGQQATLRCSPISGHTSVYWYQQALGLGLQFLLWYDEGEERNRGNFPPRFSGRQFPNYSSELNVNALELEDSALYLCATQGAGTHNQPQHFGDGTRLSIL.

The rearrangement links TRBV10-3 to TRBJ1-1; TRBD1 matches at 8 bases. Germline trimming cut 6 bases from V and 3 bases from J; bases unmatched to any gene: 6. Per germline, CDR1 ENHRY and CDR2 SYGVKD. The CDR3 extends over 14 amino acids. The CDR3 region has the DNA TGTGCCATCAGCCTGACAGGGGTCGACACTGAAGCTTTCTTT. It is translated as CAISLTGVDTEAFF.

The chain recombines TRBV10-3 with TRBJ2-1, with 7 bases matching TRBD2. Trimming cost V 11 bases and J 2 bases; bases outside gene matches: 3. Germline CDR1 ENHRY, CDR2 SYGVKD. The CDR3 totals 12 residues. CDR3 amino acids: CACGSAYNEQFF. CDR3 sequence (DNA): TGTGCCTGCGGGAGTGCCTACAATGAGCAGTTCTTC.

This chain links TRBV19 with TRBJ2-2, with D tentatively TRBD2 (6 bases). V was shortened by 6 bases and J by 3 bases, with 14 bases between the two germline ends. This CDR3 is 15 amino acids long. CDR1 LNHDA and CDR2 SQIVND come from the germline V gene (reference sequence). The DNA for the CDR3 is TGTGCCAGTAGGCCGGGAGAGACCTACACCGGGGAGCTGTTTTTT. Its protein product is CASRPGETYTGELFF.

This sequence joins TRBV2 and TRBJ1-6; no reliable D call. The CDR3 is made up of 14 amino acids. V lost 2 bases and J 8 bases, leaving 10 bases between the germline ends. Looked up from germline, CDR1 is SNHLY and CDR2 is FYNNEI. CDR3 in DNA: TGTGCCAGCAGTGAACTGGGGAGAGATTCACCCCTCCACTTT. As protein: CASSELGRDSPLHF. Drawing the rest from reference TRBV2 and TRBJ1-6, the complete variable domain is EPEVTQTPSHQVTQMGQEVILRCVPISNHLYFYWYRQILGQKVEFLVSFYNNEISEKSEIFDDQFSVERPDGSNFTLKIRSTKLEDSAMYFCASSELGRDSPLHFGNGTRLTVT.

This chain connects TRBV7-2 to TRBJ1-5, with a possible D match to TRBD1 (5 bases). V dropped 3 bases and J dropped 4 bases, with 7 bases sitting between them. CDR1 is SGHTA and CDR2 is FQGNSA in the germline V gene. This CDR3 contains 13 residues. The CDR3 coding sequence is TGTGCCAGCAGCTTCGGGGGGAATCAGCCCCAGCATTTT. Its translation is CASSFGGNQPQHF.

The gene calls are TRBV5-4 and TRBJ1-6; 7 bases match TRBD1. V lost 4 bases, J lost 5 bases, and 9 bases stayed unmatched. This CDR3 is built from 16 residues. Germline V gives CDR1 SGHNT, CDR2 YYREEE (reference sequence). As DNA, the CDR3 is TGTGCCAGCAGCGGGGGGTACAGGGGAGATAATTCACCCCTCCACTTT. As protein: CASSGGYRGDNSPLHF.